The next 25 T cell receptor beta chains were all read from a single sample in a study of T-cell reconstitution after alpha-beta-depleted transplantation in children (TCRdb year 2016). Libraries were built with PCR. Sequenced on an Illumina HiSeq 2500. TCR library preparation used molecular barcoding, with unique molecular identifiers applied to normalize quantification of the TCRbeta repertoire. TCRdb's own reprocessing of the public reads used fastp at Q25 and MiXCR and kept productive beta chains. Each entry is one CDR3 protein sequence, shown with its most common DNA and genes. The sample has roughly 350,000 distinct CDR3 sequences on record, 10% of them singletons. Of the sample, about 2.3% falls within the top ten clones. The sequencing here drew on PBMCs from the stem cell graft donor, taken from the stem cell graft. The receptors here all came from a human donor who donated a stem cell graft to a child with acute lymphoblastic leukemia.

This clonotype was seen more than once but under ten times. The chain uses TRBV20-1 and TRBJ1-1; weak D call: TRBD1 (5 bases). There are 16 residues in the CDR3. The V end lost 3 bases, the J end lost 1 base, and 18 bases lay between the germline ends. CDR1 and CDR2 (germline): DFQATT, SNEGSKA (reference sequence). The CDR3 bases are TGCAGTGCTAGTCGGGGCTACTGGAGCTCGAACACTGAAGCTTTCTTT. It yields the protein CSASRGYWSSNTEAFF.

In its sample, this clonotype was seen a few times. V is TRBV27 and J is TRBJ2-5, with 13 positions matching TRBD2. Per germline, CDR1 MNHEY and CDR2 SMNVEV (reference sequence). V was pared by 4 bases and J by 1 base, with 6 bases of the junction left unmatched. The CDR3 is 17 amino acids. The CDR3, as DNA: TGTGCCAGCAGTTACGCCACTAGCGGGAGGGCCCAAGAGACCCAGTACTTC. It translates to CASSYATSGRAQETQYF.

This clonotype was observed a handful of times. The rearrangement uses TRBV9 and TRBJ2-1, with 11 positions matching TRBD2. V was clipped by 3 bases and J by 2 bases; unmatched bases: 4. Germline values: CDR1 SGDLS, CDR2 YYNGEE. CDR3 length equals 16 residues. The CDR3 coding sequence is TGTGCCAGCAGCGCCTATAGCGGGAGGGCCTACAATGAGCAGTTCTTC. Translating gives CASSAYSGRAYNEQFF.

The chain combines TRBV6-1 with TRBJ1-5, with unresolved D. Germline V gives CDR1 MNHNS, CDR2 SASEGT. Trimming took off 8 bases at V and 3 bases at J, with 11 bases between the two ends. This CDR3 is built from 13 residues. Written as DNA, the CDR3 is TGTGCCAGCGGACGGGGTCCCAATCAGCCCCAGCATTTT. It is translated as CASGRGPNQPQHF.

This clonotype was seen a handful of times. CDR3 sequence (DNA): TGCGCCAGCAGCCAAGAAGCATGGGGGGGCCCCAATCAGCCCCAGCATTTT. Protein: CASSQEAWGGPNQPQHF. This chain links TRBV4-1 with TRBJ1-5, with D possibly being TRBD1 (6 bases). CDR1 is MGHRA and CDR2 is YSYEKL in the germline V gene. V shed 0 bases and J shed 3 bases, with 15 bases lying between them. The CDR3 runs 17 residues.

The chain combines TRBV10-3 with TRBJ2-7; 8 bases fit TRBD1. The ends lost 8 bases at V and 0 bases at J; junction bases unmatched: 6. CDR1 and CDR2 from the germline V gene are ENHRY and SYGVKD. The CDR3 loop spans 14 amino acids. CDR3 region: CAIGGQGSSYEQYF. The CDR3, as DNA: TGTGCCATCGGAGGACAGGGCAGCTCCTACGAGCAGTACTTC.

This clonotype has just a few counts. This chain joins TRBV7-2 and TRBJ2-7; weak D call: TRBD1 (5 bases). V gave up 5 bases and J gave up 6 bases, with 11 bases separating them. From germline, CDR1 is SGHTA and CDR2 FQGNSA. The CDR3 is made up of 12 amino acids. The CDR3 nucleotides are TGTGCCAGCAGCGCCCTCAGGGTCGAGCAGTACTTC. Translating it yields CASSALRVEQYF.

The V and J genes are TRBV4-1 and TRBJ1-1; 9 nucleotides match TRBD1. Germline V CDR1 and CDR2: MGHRA, YSYEKL. The V and J ends lost 3 bases and 4 bases, in that order; junction bases with no gene match: 3. CDR3 size: 14 residues. The CDR3 DNA follows: TGCGCCAGCAGCCATGGGACAGGGTCCACTGAAGCTTTCTTT. This sequence encodes CASSHGTGSTEAFF.

The J gene is TRBJ1-2, the V gene TRBV12-3 or TRBV12-4; D uncertain. The CDR3 is 14 amino acids. V lost 6 bases and J 4 bases, leaving 15 bases between the germline ends. CDR3 sequence: CASSSTRAAYGYTF. CDR3 DNA sequence: TGTGCCAGCAGCTCGACGAGGGCAGCCTATGGCTACACCTTC.

This clonotype has just a few counts. The chain combines TRBV5-1 with TRBJ2-7; D is unclear. The germline gives CDR1 SGHRS, CDR2 YFSETQ. Deletions cut 4 bases from V and 4 bases from J, with 12 bases between. The CDR3 is 13 residues long. CDR3 protein: CASSPWVGYEQYF. CDR3 DNA: TGCGCCAGCAGCCCTTGGGTGGGTTACGAGCAGTACTTC.

The chain is built from TRBV29-1 and TRBJ2-7, with D possibly called TRBD1 or TRBD2 (5 bases each). The V gene's germline CDR1 is SQVTM and CDR2 ANQGSEA. The CDR3 loop spans 15 amino acids. The V end lost 5 bases, the J end lost 6 bases, and 23 bases lay between the germline ends. Written as DNA, the CDR3 is TGCAGCGTTCAATCAATGAGGGGCAGGGTCGGCGAGCAGTACTTC. Amino acid sequence: CSVQSMRGRVGEQYF.

In this sample, this clonotype turned up a few times. The chain recombines TRBV4-1 with TRBJ2-7; 9 bases map to TRBD1. The germline CDR1 and CDR2 sequences are MGHRA and YSYEKL. V lost 4 bases to trimming and J lost 6 bases; unmatched junction nucleotides: 10. There are 15 residues in the CDR3. Here the CDR3 DNA reads TGCGCCAGCAGCCCACTCCGGGACAGGGAGGTCGAGCAGTACTTC. It translates to CASSPLRDREVEQYF.

This rearrangement joins TRBV3-1 to TRBJ2-1; weak D call: TRBD1 (5 bases). V gave up 3 bases and J gave up 5 bases, with 14 bases separating them. CDR3 length: 15 residues. Germline loops: CDR1 LGHDT, CDR2 YNNKEL (reference sequence). The CDR3 here is CASSHGARAHNEQFF. CDR3 coding DNA: TGTGCCAGCAGCCATGGGGCTAGAGCCCACAATGAGCAGTTCTTC.

A remark on this clonotype: A much bigger clone sits one base away, suggesting this may be a read error. The J gene is TRBJ2-7, the V gene TRBV29-1, with D perhaps TRBD1 (6 bases). V was clipped by 1 base and J by 3 bases, with 13 bases between them. This CDR3 comprises 14 residues. CDR1 and CDR2 (germline): SQVTM, ANQGSEA. Here the CDR3 reads CSVEGPQGSYEQYF. The DNA for the CDR3 is TGCAGCGTTGAAGGCCCTCAGGGGAGCTACGAGCAGTACTTC.

This clonotype was found a few times. The CDR3 region is CASSLGPVLGQPQHF. The CDR3 nucleotides read TGTGCCAGCAGCTTAGGCCCCGTATTGGGGCAGCCCCAGCATTTT. V is TRBV7-2 and J is TRBJ1-5; D remains ambiguous. The germline gives CDR1 SGHTA, CDR2 FQGNSA. This CDR3 is 15 amino acids long. Trimming pared 1 base from V and 7 bases from J, leaving 14 bases between.

This clonotype was seen a handful of times. This chain joins TRBV7-8 and TRBJ2-7; D remains unclear. CDR1 and CDR2 (germline): SGHVS, FQNEAQ. Trimming removed 3 bases from V and 7 bases from J, with 22 bases in between. This CDR3 spans 16 amino acids. Here the CDR3 DNA reads TGTGCCAGCAGCTTTAGGTCGGGTACTCCCCTACTTGAGCAGTACTTC. It codes for CASSFRSGTPLLEQYF. Combining the CDR3 with reference TRBV7-8 and TRBJ2-7 gives the whole variable domain GAGVSQSPRYKVAKRGQDVALRCDPISGHVSLFWYQQALGQGPEFLTYFQNEAQLDKSGLPSDRFFAERPEGSVSTLKIQRTQQEDSAVYLCASSFRSGTPLLEQYFGPGTRLTVT.

This sequence joins TRBV7-3 and TRBJ2-5; 8 nucleotides match TRBD2. This CDR3 contains 14 residues. V lost 5 bases and J lost 6; bases outside the gene matches: 8. From germline, CDR1 is SGHTA and CDR2 FQGTGA. CDR3 nucleotide sequence: TGTGCCAGCAGCCCGGCGGGGGGCGGGAAGACCCAGTACTTC. Amino acid sequence: CASSPAGGGKTQYF.

This rearrangement joins TRBV7-6 to TRBJ2-6, with D perhaps matching TRBD1 (5 bases). This CDR3 contains 20 residues. CDR1 is SGHVS, CDR2 FNYEAQ, per germline. The ends were cut back, 1 base at V and 0 bases at J, with 19 bases in the middle. CDR3 region: CASSLVERGPASSGANVLTF. DNA for the CDR3: TGTGCCAGCAGCTTAGTGGAAAGGGGTCCGGCAAGCTCTGGGGCCAACGTCCTGACTTTC. The full variable domain, in which reference TRBV7-6 and TRBJ2-6 provide the parts outside the CDR3, is GAGVSQSPRYKVTKRGQDVALRCDPISGHVSLYWYRQALGQGPEFLTYFNYEAQQDKSGLPNDRFSAERPEGSISTLTIQRTEQRDSAMYRCASSLVERGPASSGANVLTFGAGSRLTVL.

This clonotype was observed many times. The chain links TRBV28 to TRBJ2-5; TRBD2 matches 8 bases. Germline V gene sequence: CDR1 MDHEN, CDR2 SYDVKM. V was pared by 5 bases and J by 0 bases, with 8 bases of the junction left unmatched. This CDR3 comprises 16 residues. The CDR3 DNA reads TGTGCCAGCAGTCCTAGCGGGCGGACGTACCAAGAGACCCAGTACTTC. This sequence encodes CASSPSGRTYQETQYF.

A remark on this clonotype: This clone may be a read error of a much larger clone one base away. This sequence joins TRBV11-2 and TRBJ2-3, with a tentative D call TRBD1 (5 bases). The V end lost 4 bases, the J end lost 2 bases, and 16 bases lay between the germline ends. The CDR3 runs 16 residues. Germline CDR1 SGHAT, CDR2 FQNNGV. DNA for the CDR3: TGTGCCAGCAGCTCCCGACAGTGGCAACCCACAGATACGCAGTATTTT. It codes for CASSSRQWQPTDTQYF.

There are a few counts of this clonotype. This chain links TRBV28 with TRBJ1-2; 9 positions agree with TRBD1. Germline V gene sequence: CDR1 MDHEN, CDR2 SYDVKM. This CDR3 is built from 16 residues. The V and J ends lost 3 bases and 4 bases, in that order; junction bases with no gene match: 9. Here the CDR3 reads CASSLGGQGLFYGYTF. The CDR3 DNA sequence: TGTGCCAGCAGTTTGGGGGGACAGGGTTTATTCTATGGCTACACCTTC.

This clonotype has only a few counts. The chain recombines TRBV12-3 or TRBV12-4 with TRBJ2-7; D possibly corresponds to TRBD1 (6 bases). Between the trimmed V and J ends, which lost 4 bases and 0 bases, there was a span of 16 bases. CDR3 size: 16 residues. CDR3 coding DNA: TGTGCCAGCAGTTCTGGCCCCGACAGGAGCTCCTACGAGCAGTACTTC. Its translation is CASSSGPDRSSYEQYF.

The chain couples TRBV5-1 to TRBJ2-7, with 9 positions matching TRBD2. Germline-derived CDR1 and CDR2 are SGHRS and YFSETQ. With V trimmed by 4 bases and J by 5 bases, 13 bases remained unmatched. The length of the CDR3 is 16 residues. As DNA, the CDR3 is TGCGCCAGCAGCGGGATTGGCGGGAGGGCGGTGGACGAGCAGTACTTC. Amino acids: CASSGIGGRAVDEQYF.

This clonotype was seen at least ten times. In DNA form, the CDR3 reads TGCGCCAGCAGCCGGCTGACAGGGGTTGAATGGACCCAGTACTTC. Encoded protein: CASSRLTGVEWTQYF. V and J are TRBV4-1 and TRBJ2-5; 8 nucleotides match TRBD1. Trimming took 4 bases from V and 7 from J; bases not matched to a gene: 11. This CDR3 spans 15 amino acids. From germline, CDR1 is MGHRA and CDR2 YSYEKL.

This clonotype was seen only a few times. The chain combines TRBV7-9 with TRBJ1-2; D is ambiguous. Germline CDR1 and CDR2: SEHNR and FQNEAQ (reference sequence). The V gene lost 1 base and the J gene lost 1 base, with 10 bases spanning the gap. The CDR3 sequence is 15 residues long. The CDR3 loop reads CASSLVSADNYGYTF. The DNA for the CDR3 is TGTGCCAGCAGCTTAGTATCGGCAGATAACTATGGCTACACCTTC.